This TCR beta chain was documented in a study of shared clonotypes between healthy human individuals. A remark on this clone: The same CDR3 is also encoded by other DNA sequences in this sample.

Several immunoSEQ plates received, in even portions, the genomic DNA of each subset. The sequencing of unsorted PBMC DNA took place on ten immunoSEQ deep assay plates. Clones were sequenced by immunoSEQ multiplex PCR, and TCRdb holds only the in-frame ones, with some missing. Altogether 450,000 to 650,000 clones are present, around 78% being singletons, with the ten largest covering 9.5% to 15%. The sample comprised PBMCs. The clonotype comes from a middle-aged woman in good health. Some clones in this sample may be carry-over from other donors' samples.

The CDR3 loop reads CASSQTGANTGELFF. The CDR3 DNA sequence: TGTGCCAGTTCCCAGACAGGGGCGAACACCGGGGAGCTGTTTTTT. This chain connects TRBV9 to TRBJ2-2, with TRBD1 identical over 8 bases. The CDR3 is made up of 15 amino acids. With 8 bases clipped from V and 0 bases from J, the junction kept 6 bases outside the gene matches. Germline CDR1 SGDLS, CDR2 YYNGEE.